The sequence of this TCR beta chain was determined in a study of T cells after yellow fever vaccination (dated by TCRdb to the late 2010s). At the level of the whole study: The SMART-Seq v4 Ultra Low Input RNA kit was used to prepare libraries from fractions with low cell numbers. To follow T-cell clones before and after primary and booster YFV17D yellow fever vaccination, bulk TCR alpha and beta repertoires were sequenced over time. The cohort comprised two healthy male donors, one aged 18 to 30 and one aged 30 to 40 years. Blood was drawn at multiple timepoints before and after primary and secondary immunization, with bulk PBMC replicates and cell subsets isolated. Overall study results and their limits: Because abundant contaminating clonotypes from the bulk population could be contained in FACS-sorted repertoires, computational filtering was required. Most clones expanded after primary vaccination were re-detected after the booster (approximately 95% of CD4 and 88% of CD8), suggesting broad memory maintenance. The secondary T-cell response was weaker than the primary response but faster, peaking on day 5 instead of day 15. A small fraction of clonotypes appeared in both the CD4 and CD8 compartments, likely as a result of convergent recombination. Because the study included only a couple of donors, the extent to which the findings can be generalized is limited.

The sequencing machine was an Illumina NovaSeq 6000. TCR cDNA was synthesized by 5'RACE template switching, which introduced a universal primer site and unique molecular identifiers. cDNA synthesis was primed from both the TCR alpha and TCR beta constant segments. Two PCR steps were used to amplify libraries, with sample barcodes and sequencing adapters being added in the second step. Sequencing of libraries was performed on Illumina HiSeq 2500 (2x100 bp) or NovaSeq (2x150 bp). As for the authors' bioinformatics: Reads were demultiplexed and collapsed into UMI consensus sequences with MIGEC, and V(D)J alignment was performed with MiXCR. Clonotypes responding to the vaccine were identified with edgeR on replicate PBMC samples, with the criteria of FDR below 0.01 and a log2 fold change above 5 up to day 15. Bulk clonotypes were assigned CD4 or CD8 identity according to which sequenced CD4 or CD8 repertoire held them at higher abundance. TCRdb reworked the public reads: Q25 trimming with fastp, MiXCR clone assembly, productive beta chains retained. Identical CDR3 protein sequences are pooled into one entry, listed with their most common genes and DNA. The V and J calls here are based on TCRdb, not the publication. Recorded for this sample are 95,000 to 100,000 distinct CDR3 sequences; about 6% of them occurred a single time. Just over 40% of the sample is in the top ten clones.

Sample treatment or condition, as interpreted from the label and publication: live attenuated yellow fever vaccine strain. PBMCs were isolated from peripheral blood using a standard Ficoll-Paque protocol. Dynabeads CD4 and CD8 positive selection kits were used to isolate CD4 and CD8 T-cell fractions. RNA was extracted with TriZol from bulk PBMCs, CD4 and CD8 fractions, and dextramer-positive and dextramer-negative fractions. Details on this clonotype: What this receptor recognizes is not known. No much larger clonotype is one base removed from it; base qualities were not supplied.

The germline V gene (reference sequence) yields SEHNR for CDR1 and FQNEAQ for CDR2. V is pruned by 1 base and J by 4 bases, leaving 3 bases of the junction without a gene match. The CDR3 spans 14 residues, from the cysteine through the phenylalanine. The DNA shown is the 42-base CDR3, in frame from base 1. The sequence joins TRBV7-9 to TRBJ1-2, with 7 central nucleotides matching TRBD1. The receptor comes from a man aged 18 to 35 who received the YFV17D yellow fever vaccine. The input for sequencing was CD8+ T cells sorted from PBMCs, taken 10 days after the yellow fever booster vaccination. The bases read TGTGCCAGCAGCTTAGGGAACAGGGGCTATGGCTACACCTTC. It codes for CASSLGNRGYGYTF.